The next 27 T cell receptor beta chains were all read from a single sample in a study of control samples from healthy donors and cancer patients (dated by TCRdb to about 2020). Library preparation was by the immunoSEQ multiplex PCR assay. Not all clones reach the TCRdb copy of this immuneACCESS table, which keeps in-frame sequences only. Checked studies attribute under half of the gap to unresolved V genes and leave the rest unexplained. The sample records about 140,000 clones, 89% of which are singletons. The top ten clones comprise 4.9% of the sample. Sequencing was carried out using blood. These receptors were taken from a man between 25 and 39 years old in good health.

This rearrangement joins TRBV2 to TRBJ2-7, with D hard to call. With 5 bases removed from V and 2 bases from J, the gap between germline ends came to 19 bases. CDR3 length equals 16 residues. CDR1 SNHLY and CDR2 FYNNEI come from the germline V gene. CDR3 DNA sequence: TGTGCCAGCAGTCTCCCCCAATTACCCTCCGCCTACGAGCAGTACTTC. It translates to CASSLPQLPSAYEQYF.

This sequence joins TRBV11-3 and TRBJ1-1; 7 nucleotides agree with TRBD1. Trimming removed 6 bases from V and 1 base from J; junction bases left unmatched: 5. CDR1 is SGHNT, CDR2 YENEEA, per germline. The CDR3 runs 14 residues. DNA for the CDR3: TGTGCCAGCAGAGGAAACAGGGGGAACACTGAAGCTTTCTTT. This sequence encodes CASRGNRGNTEAFF.

The chain couples TRBV5-6 to TRBJ2-5, with D possibly matching TRBD1 (5 bases). This CDR3 region has 13 residues. Per germline, CDR1 SGHDT and CDR2 YYEEEE. V lost 4 bases and J lost 1, with 8 bases in between. The CDR3 DNA reads TGTGCCAGCAGCACTGACAGCCAAGAGACCCAGTACTTC. Translated: CASSTDSQETQYF.

This chain links TRBV5-6 with TRBJ1-3; D is unclear. Trimming removed 7 bases from V and 4 bases from J, with 15 bases in between. CDR3 length equals 14 residues. Germline V gene sequence: CDR1 SGHDT, CDR2 YYEEEE. CDR3 sequence: CASGLALPGNTIYF. CDR3 nucleotide sequence: TGTGCCAGCGGACTGGCCTTGCCGGGAAACACCATATATTTT. Full variable domain (missing parts from reference TRBV5-6 and TRBJ1-3): DAGVTQSPTHLIKTRGQQVTLRCSPKSGHDTVSWYQQALGQGPQFIFQYYEEEERQRGNFPDRFSGHQFPNYSSELNVNALLLGDSALYLCASGLALPGNTIYFGEGSWLTVV.

The chain is built from TRBV7-9 and TRBJ2-7, with D tentatively TRBD2 (7 bases). With 8 bases removed from V and 6 bases from J, the gap between germline ends came to 23 bases. Germline CDR1 SEHNR, CDR2 FQNEAQ (reference sequence). This CDR3 is 15 amino acids long. The CDR3 bases are TGTGCCAGCTCCAGGTTAGGGGGGGCATACGGCGAGCAGTACTTC. It is translated as CASSRLGGAYGEQYF.

The chain uses TRBV5-5 and TRBJ2-7; 9 bases agree with TRBD1. In germline, CDR1 is SGHKS, CDR2 YYEKEE (reference sequence). The CDR3 totals 15 residues. V trimming: 4 bases; J trimming: 6 bases; junction bases outside the gene matches: 11. Here the CDR3 DNA reads TGTGCCAGCAGCCTCCCCCCCGGGACAGGGCTCGAGCAGTACTTC. Its protein is CASSLPPGTGLEQYF.

J is TRBJ1-2 and V is TRBV7-2; 8 nucleotides match TRBD1. V lost 3 bases and J lost 4; bases outside the gene matches: 7. Germline CDR1 SGHTA, CDR2 FQGNSA. This CDR3 is 15 amino acids long. Here the CDR3 reads CASSLQGAQPYGYTF. The CDR3 coding sequence is TGTGCCAGCAGCTTGCAGGGGGCTCAGCCCTATGGCTACACCTTC.

This chain joins TRBV19 and TRBJ1-2; TRBD1 agrees at 7 bases. Germline V lookup: CDR1 LNHDA, CDR2 SQIVND (reference sequence). There are 14 residues in the CDR3. Trimming at V came to 6 bases and at J to 3 bases, leaving 7 bases not matched to a gene. In nucleotides, the CDR3 is TGTGCCAGTAGAAAAGGGACAGATTACTATGGCTACACCTTC. The encoded protein is CASRKGTDYYGYTF.

The rearrangement joins TRBV5-4 to TRBJ2-7; D gene unclear. The germline V gene encodes CDR1 SGHNT and CDR2 YYREEE (reference sequence). The CDR3 totals 13 residues. V shed 4 bases and J shed 2 bases, with 10 bases lying between them. The CDR3 here is CASSPSEAYEQYF. The CDR3 DNA reads as TGTGCCAGCAGCCCAAGTGAGGCCTACGAGCAGTACTTC.

Concerning this clone itself: Within the sample, other DNA sequences also encode this same CDR3. V is TRBV4-3 and J is TRBJ1-4, with TRBD1 matching 7 bases. V lost 1 base and J lost 3; bases outside the gene matches: 2. CDR3 size: 15 residues. Germline assignment: CDR1 LGHNA and CDR2 YSLEER. In nucleotides, the CDR3 is TGCGCCAGCAGCCAAGGGGGGACAGCTAATGAAAAACTGTTTTTT. Its protein product is CASSQGGTANEKLFF.

The rearrangement joins TRBV7-2 to TRBJ1-2; D ambiguous. The germline gives CDR1 SGHTA, CDR2 FQGNSA. The CDR3 sequence is 14 residues long. V was shortened by 3 bases and J by 7 bases, with 15 bases between the two germline ends. The CDR3: CASSFSAAVLGYTF. Written as DNA, the CDR3 is TGTGCCAGCAGCTTTTCGGCGGCTGTGCTTGGCTACACCTTC. Drawing the rest from reference TRBV7-2 and TRBJ1-2, the complete variable domain is GAGVSQSPSNKVTEKGKDVELRCDPISGHTALYWYRQSLGQGLEFLIYFQGNSAPDKSGLPSDRFSAERTGGSVSTLTIQRTQQEDSAVYLCASSFSAAVLGYTFGSGTRLTVV.

This clone was recorded only once. CDR3 amino acids: CASSQRTYGYTF. CDR3 bases: TGTGCCAGCAGTCAAAGGACCTATGGCTACACCTTC. The gene calls are TRBV12-3 or TRBV12-4 and TRBJ1-2, with D uncertain. Trimming took 5 bases from V and 4 from J, leaving 8 bases between them. There are 12 residues in the CDR3.

The J gene is TRBJ2-7, the V gene TRBV6-5; a weak D match, TRBD2 (5 bases). Trimming removed 6 bases from V and 6 bases from J, with 12 bases in between. In germline, CDR1 is MNHEY, CDR2 SVGAGI. The CDR3 extends over 12 amino acids. The DNA of the CDR3 is TGTGCCAGCAGGCTAGCTCCCGCCGAGCAGTACTTC. Amino acids: CASRLAPAEQYF.

The CDR3 reads CASSQGGMGESNEQFF. The CDR3 bases are TGCGCCAGCAGCCAAGGCGGGATGGGAGAATCGAATGAGCAGTTCTTC. The chain employs TRBV4-3 and TRBJ2-1; possible D gene TRBD2, 6 bases. Germline V CDR1 and CDR2: LGHNA, YSLEER. The CDR3 runs to 16 residues. The germline V and J ends were trimmed by 1 base and 7 bases, with 17 bases remaining between them.

The chain carries TRBV11-2 and TRBJ2-7; unclear D gene. Germline V gives CDR1 SGHAT, CDR2 FQNNGV. V lost 7 bases, J lost 0 bases, and 10 bases lay in between. CDR3 length equals 13 residues. The chain's CDR3 is CASTRLNSYEQYF. CDR3 in DNA: TGTGCCAGCACAAGGTTGAACTCCTACGAGCAGTACTTC.

This chain joins TRBV7-2 and TRBJ2-7; no clear D gene. Germline CDR1 and CDR2: SGHTA and FQGNSA. Trimming pared 4 bases from V and 7 bases from J, leaving 14 bases between. This CDR3 spans 13 amino acids. CDR3 DNA: TGTGCCAGCAGCTCCGGGTCTCTCTGGGAGCAGTACTTC. Its translation is CASSSGSLWEQYF.

V usage is TRBV9 and J usage is TRBJ1-3, with no clear D. V shed 3 bases and J shed 8 bases, with 9 bases lying between them. There are 12 residues in the CDR3. Germline CDR1 reads SGDLS; CDR2 reads YYNGEE. The CDR3 sequence is CASSEGPDTIYF. The CDR3 DNA reads as TGTGCCAGCAGCGAGGGTCCAGACACCATATATTTT.

The sample holds a few counts of this clone. J is TRBJ1-1 and V is TRBV5-6; D not resolved. The CDR3 is 14 residues long. Germline values: CDR1 SGHDT, CDR2 YYEEEE. V gave up 1 base and J gave up 1 base, with 8 bases separating them. The CDR3 region is CASSLFQQNTEAFF. CDR3 DNA sequence: TGTGCCAGCAGCTTGTTTCAGCAGAACACTGAAGCTTTCTTT.

This rearrangement joins TRBV9 to TRBJ1-2; 10 positions match TRBD1. The CDR3 has 15 residues. Germline CDR1 is SGDLS and CDR2 is YYNGEE. Unmatched junction bases numbered 6, after V lost 2 bases and J lost 5 bases. The CDR3: CASSVAGTGVYGYTF. The DNA for the CDR3 is TGTGCCAGCAGCGTTGCCGGGACAGGGGTGTATGGCTACACCTTC. Full variable domain (missing parts from reference TRBV9 and TRBJ1-2): DSGVTQTPKHLITATGQRVTLRCSPRSGDLSVYWYQQSLDQGLQFLIQYYNGEERAKGNILERFSAQQFPDLHSELNLSSLELGDSALYFCASSVAGTGVYGYTFGSGTRLTVV.

The chain is built from TRBV13 and TRBJ2-7; perhaps TRBD2 as D (5 bases). Per the germline V gene, CDR1 is PRHDT and CDR2 is FYEKMQ (reference sequence). This CDR3 has 12 residues. Trimming shortened V by 5 bases and J by 7 bases, and 12 bases separated the two germline ends. The CDR3, as DNA: TGTGCCAGCAGCCCCGGTAGAGGGGAGCAGTACTTC. It translates to CASSPGRGEQYF.

This chain joins TRBV11-3 and TRBJ1-1, with D perhaps TRBD1 (6 bases). V was clipped by 5 bases and J by 4 bases, with 14 bases between them. Germline V gene data show CDR1 as SGHNT and CDR2 as YENEEA. This CDR3 region has 14 residues. The CDR3 is CASSLAGALTEAFF. The CDR3 DNA reads as TGTGCCAGCAGCCTGGCGGGGGCCCTCACTGAAGCTTTCTTT. Supplemented by reference TRBV11-3 and TRBJ1-1, the full variable domain reads EAGVVQSPRYKIIEKKQPVAFWCNPISGHNTLYWYLQNLGQGPELLIRYENEEAVDDSQLPKDRFSAERLKGVDSTLKIQPAELGDSAVYLCASSLAGALTEAFFGQGTRLTVV.

The chain carries TRBV4-3 and TRBJ2-2; D may match TRBD1 or TRBD2 (5 bases each). This CDR3 contains 19 residues. Trimming removed 0 bases from V and 1 base from J, with 18 bases in between. Germline V gene sequence: CDR1 LGHNA, CDR2 YSLEER. CDR3 bases: TGCGCCAGCAGCCAAGAGCCCTGGGGCGGGTCACTGAACACCGGGGAGCTGTTTTTT. This codes for CASSQEPWGGSLNTGELFF.

The V and J genes are TRBV9 and TRBJ1-2, with no clear D. The ends were cut back, 0 bases at V and 3 bases at J, with 6 bases in the middle. In germline, CDR1 is SGDLS, CDR2 YYNGEE. The CDR3 spans 13 residues. The CDR3 spells CASSVEWDYGYTF. The DNA for the CDR3 is TGTGCCAGCAGCGTAGAGTGGGACTATGGCTACACCTTC. Full variable domain (remainder filled in from reference TRBV9 and TRBJ1-2): DSGVTQTPKHLITATGQRVTLRCSPRSGDLSVYWYQQSLDQGLQFLIQYYNGEERAKGNILERFSAQQFPDLHSELNLSSLELGDSALYFCASSVEWDYGYTFGSGTRLTVV.

J is TRBJ2-7 and V is TRBV5-6; D gene ambiguous. V was clipped by 0 bases and J by 3 bases, with 7 bases between them. CDR1 and CDR2 (germline): SGHDT, YYEEEE. The CDR3 runs to 13 residues. CDR3 protein: CASSLGQIYEQYF. CDR3 nucleotide sequence: TGTGCCAGCAGCTTGGGACAAATCTACGAGCAGTACTTC.

The chain has TRBV5-1 and TRBJ2-7; D gene unclear. Trimming pared 4 bases from V and 0 bases from J, leaving 11 bases between. The germline V gene encodes CDR1 SGHRS and CDR2 YFSETQ. There are 14 residues in the CDR3. The CDR3 nucleotides read TGCGCCAGCAGCCCGGAACTCTCCTCCTACGAGCAGTACTTC. It specifies CASSPELSSYEQYF. Complete variable domain (other parts from reference TRBV5-1 and TRBJ2-7): KAGVTQTPRYLIKTRGQQVTLSCSPISGHRSVSWYQQTPGQGLQFLFEYFSETQRNKGNFPGRFSGRQFSNSRSEMNVSTLELGDSALYLCASSPELSSYEQYFGPGTRLTVT.

The chain links TRBV5-4 to TRBJ2-5; unclear D gene. Per germline, CDR1 SGHNT and CDR2 YYREEE (reference sequence). This CDR3 region has 14 residues. The V and J ends lost 3 bases and 5 bases respectively, with 14 bases between them. This CDR3 is CASSSAGFRETQYF. CDR3 in DNA: TGTGCCAGCAGCTCGGCAGGATTCCGGGAGACCCAGTACTTC.

This chain connects TRBV11-1 to TRBJ2-1; TRBD1 matches at 10 bases. V dropped 4 bases and J dropped 9; count of bases not matched to a gene: 9. The CDR3 is 15 amino acids. CDR1 SGHAT and CDR2 FQDESV come from the germline V gene (reference sequence). CDR3 DNA sequence: TGTGCCAGCAGCTCATCCGGGACAGGGGAATCTGAGCAGTTCTTC. Amino acids: CASSSSGTGESEQFF.